The clone carrying this T cell receptor (beta chain) was seen once. RNA was extracted and reverse transcribed into cDNA as the sequencing template. TCRdb keeps only in-frame clones here, not all; method: immunoSEQ multiplex PCR. The sample has approximately 99,000 clones, roughly 59% seen once; the top ten hold 20% to 25%. This record comes from a study of CD8+ T cells in alopecia areata. Trimming removed 1 base from V and 0 bases from J, with 14 bases in between. CDR1 and CDR2 from the germline V gene are SGHRS and YFSETQ. This CDR3 spans 17 amino acids. Specimen: CD8+ T cells sorted from blood. V and J are TRBV5-1 and TRBJ2-1; no definite D call. The clonotype originates from a human donor in good health. The CDR3 bases are TGCGCCAGCAGCTTGAACCCGTTAAGAAGCTCCTACAATGAGCAGTTCTTC. It translates to CASSLNPLRSSYNEQFF. The full variable domain, with the rest looked up from reference TRBV5-1 and TRBJ2-1, is KAGVTQTPRYLIKTRGQQVTLSCSPISGHRSVSWYQQTPGQGLQFLFEYFSETQRNKGNFPGRFSGRQFSNSRSEMNVSTLELGDSALYLCASSLNPLRSSYNEQFFGPGTRLTVL.